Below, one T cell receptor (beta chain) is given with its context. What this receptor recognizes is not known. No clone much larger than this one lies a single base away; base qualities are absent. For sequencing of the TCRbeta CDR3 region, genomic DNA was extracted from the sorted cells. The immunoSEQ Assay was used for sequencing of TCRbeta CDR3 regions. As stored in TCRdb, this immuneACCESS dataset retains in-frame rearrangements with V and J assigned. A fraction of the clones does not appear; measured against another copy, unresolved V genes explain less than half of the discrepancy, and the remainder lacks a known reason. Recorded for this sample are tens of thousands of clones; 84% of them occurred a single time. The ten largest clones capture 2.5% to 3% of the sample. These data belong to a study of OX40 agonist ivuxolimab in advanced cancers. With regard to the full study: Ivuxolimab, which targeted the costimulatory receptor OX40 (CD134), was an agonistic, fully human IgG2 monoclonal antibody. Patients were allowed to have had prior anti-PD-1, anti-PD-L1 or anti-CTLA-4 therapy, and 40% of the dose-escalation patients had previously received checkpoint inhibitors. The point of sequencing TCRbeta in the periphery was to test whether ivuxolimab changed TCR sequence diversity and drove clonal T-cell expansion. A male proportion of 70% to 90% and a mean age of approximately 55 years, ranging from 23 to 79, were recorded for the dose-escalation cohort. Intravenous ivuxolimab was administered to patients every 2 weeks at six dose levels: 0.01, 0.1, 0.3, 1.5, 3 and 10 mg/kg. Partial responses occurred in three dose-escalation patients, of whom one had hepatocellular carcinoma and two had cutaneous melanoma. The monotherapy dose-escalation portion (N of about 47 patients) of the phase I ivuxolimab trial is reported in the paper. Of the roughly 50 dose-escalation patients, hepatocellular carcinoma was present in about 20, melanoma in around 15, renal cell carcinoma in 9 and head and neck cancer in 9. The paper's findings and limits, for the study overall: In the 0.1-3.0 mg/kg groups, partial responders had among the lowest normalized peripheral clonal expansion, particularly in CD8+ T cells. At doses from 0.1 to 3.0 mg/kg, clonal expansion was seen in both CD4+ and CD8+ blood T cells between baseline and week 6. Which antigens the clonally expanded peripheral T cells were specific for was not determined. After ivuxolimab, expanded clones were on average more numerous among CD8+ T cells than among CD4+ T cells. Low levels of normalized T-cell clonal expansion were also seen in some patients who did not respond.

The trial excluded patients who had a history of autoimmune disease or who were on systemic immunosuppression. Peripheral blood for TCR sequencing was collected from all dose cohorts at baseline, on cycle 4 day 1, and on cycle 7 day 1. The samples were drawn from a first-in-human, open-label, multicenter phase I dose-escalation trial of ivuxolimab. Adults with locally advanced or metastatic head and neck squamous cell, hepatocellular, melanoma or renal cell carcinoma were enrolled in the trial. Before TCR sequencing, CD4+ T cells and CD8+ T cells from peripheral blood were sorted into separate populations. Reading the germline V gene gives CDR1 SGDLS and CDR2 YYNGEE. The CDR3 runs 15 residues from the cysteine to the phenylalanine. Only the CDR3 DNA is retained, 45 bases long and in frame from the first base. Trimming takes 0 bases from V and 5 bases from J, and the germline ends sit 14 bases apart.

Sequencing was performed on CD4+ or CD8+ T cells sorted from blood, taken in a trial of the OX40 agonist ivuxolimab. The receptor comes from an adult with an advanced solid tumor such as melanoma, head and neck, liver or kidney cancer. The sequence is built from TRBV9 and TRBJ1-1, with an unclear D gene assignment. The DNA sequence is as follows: TGTGCCAGCAGCGTAGCGGTCGAATGGGGTACTGAAGCTTTCTTT. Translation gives CASSVAVEWGTEAFF.